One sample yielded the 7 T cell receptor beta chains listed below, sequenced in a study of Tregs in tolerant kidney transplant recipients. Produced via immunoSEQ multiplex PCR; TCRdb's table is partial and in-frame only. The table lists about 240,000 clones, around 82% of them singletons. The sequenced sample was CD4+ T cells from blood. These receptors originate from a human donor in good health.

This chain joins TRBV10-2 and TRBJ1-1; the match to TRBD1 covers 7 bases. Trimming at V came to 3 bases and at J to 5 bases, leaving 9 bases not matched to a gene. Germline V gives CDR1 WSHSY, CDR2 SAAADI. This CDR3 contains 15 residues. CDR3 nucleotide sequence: TGCGCCAGCAGTGACCCGGACAGGAAGGGAACTGAAGCTTTCTTT. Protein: CASSDPDRKGTEAFF.

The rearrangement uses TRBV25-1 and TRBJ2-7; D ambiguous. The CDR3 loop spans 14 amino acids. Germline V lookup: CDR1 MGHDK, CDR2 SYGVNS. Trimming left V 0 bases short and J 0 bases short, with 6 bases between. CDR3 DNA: TGTGCCAGCAGTGAATATCCCCCCTCCTACGAGCAGTACTTC. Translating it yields CASSEYPPSYEQYF.

This CDR3 is CASSYPRQGVGDTQYF. The CDR3 nucleotides are TGTGCCAGCAGCTACCCCCGACAGGGAGTAGGAGATACGCAGTATTTT. The genes are TRBV5-5 and TRBJ2-3; 7 bases align to TRBD1. After removal of 3 bases from V and 5 bases from J, the junction contained 12 bases not matched to a gene. The CDR3 extends over 16 amino acids. Germline CDR1 reads SGHKS; CDR2 reads YYEKEE (reference sequence).

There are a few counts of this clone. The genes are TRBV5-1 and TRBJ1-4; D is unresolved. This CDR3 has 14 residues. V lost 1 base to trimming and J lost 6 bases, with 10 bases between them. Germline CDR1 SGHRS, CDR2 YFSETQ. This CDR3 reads CASSLSGSHEKLFF. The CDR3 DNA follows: TGCGCCAGCAGCTTGTCCGGGAGCCATGAAAAACTGTTTTTT.

The DNA for the CDR3 is TGTGCCAGCTCAGCCGGACAGGGGCCCTACGAGCAGTACTTC. It is translated as CASSAGQGPYEQYF. The V and J genes are TRBV18 and TRBJ2-7; 9 positions match TRBD1. The V gene's germline CDR1 is KGHSH and CDR2 LQKENI. This CDR3 region has 14 residues. J lost 2 bases, V lost 5 bases, and 4 bases had no gene match.

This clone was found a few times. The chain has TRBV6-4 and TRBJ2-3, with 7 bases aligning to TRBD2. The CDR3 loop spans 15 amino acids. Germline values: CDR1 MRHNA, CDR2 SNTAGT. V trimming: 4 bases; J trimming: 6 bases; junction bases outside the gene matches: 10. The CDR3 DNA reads TGTGCCAGCAGTGGGGGCGTGCGGGAGACCGATACGCAGTATTTT. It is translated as CASSGGVRETDTQYF.

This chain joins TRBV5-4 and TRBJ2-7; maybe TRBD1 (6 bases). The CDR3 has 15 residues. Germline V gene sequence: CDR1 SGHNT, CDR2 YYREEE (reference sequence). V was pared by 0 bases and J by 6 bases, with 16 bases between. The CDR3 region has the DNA TGTGCCAGCAGCTTGGTGGGACAACTGAGAGCCGAGCAGTACTTC. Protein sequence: CASSLVGQLRAEQYF.